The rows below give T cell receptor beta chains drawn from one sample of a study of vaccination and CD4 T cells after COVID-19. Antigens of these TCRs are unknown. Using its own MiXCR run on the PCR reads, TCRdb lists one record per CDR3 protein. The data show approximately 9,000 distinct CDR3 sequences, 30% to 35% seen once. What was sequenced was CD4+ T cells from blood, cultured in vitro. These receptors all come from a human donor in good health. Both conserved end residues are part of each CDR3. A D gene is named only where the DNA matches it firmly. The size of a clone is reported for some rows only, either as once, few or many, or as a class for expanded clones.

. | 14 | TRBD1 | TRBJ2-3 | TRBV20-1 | TGCAGTGCTATGGGACAGGCTAGCACAGATACGCAGTATTTT | CSAMGQASTDTQYF
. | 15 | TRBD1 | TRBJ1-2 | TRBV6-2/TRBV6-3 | TGTGCCAGCAGCCCCGACAGGGGGCGCACCTATGGCTACACCTTC | CASSPDRGRTYGYTF
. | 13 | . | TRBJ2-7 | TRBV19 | TGTGCCAGTAGTGGGGACGGAACCTACGAGCAGTACTTC | CASSGDGTYEQYF
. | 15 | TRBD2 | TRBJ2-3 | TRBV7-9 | TGTGCCAGCAGCCCCGGACTAGCGGGAGGAGATACGCAGTATTTT | CASSPGLAGGDTQYF
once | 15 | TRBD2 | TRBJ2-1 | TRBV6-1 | TGTGCCAGCAGTCGGGCGGGAGACCCCTACAATGAGCAGTTCTTC | CASSRAGDPYNEQFF
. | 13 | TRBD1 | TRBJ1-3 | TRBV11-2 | TGTGCCAGCAGCTCGGACAGGGGAAACACCATATATTTT | CASSSDRGNTIYF
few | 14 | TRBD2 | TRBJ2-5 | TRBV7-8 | TGTGCCAGCAGCTTACGGACTAGCGGGAGCGACCAGTACTTC | CASSLRTSGSDQYF
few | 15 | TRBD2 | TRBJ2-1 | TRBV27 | TGTGCCAGCAGTTCCCCCCGCGGGAGTACAAATGAGCAGTTCTTC | CASSSPRGSTNEQFF
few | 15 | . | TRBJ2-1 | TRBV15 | TGTGCCACCAGCAGAGATCGCGCTAGCCCTAGGGAGCAGTTCTTC | CATSRDRASPREQFF
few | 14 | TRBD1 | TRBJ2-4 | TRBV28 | TGTGCCAGCAGTTCGCGCGGACAGGTAAACATTCAGTACTTC | CASSSRGQVNIQYF
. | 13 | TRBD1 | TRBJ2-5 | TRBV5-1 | TGCGCCACCACCGGGACAGACCAAGAGACCCAGTACTTC | CATTGTDQETQYF
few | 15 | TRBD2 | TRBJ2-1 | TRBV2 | TGTGCCAGCAGTGGGACTAGCGGGGACTACAATGAGCAGTTCTTC | CASSGTSGDYNEQFF
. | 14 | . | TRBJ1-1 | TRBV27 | TGTGCCAGCAGTCTCCTCGGGGAAAGCGCTGAAGCTTTCTTT | CASSLLGESAEAFF
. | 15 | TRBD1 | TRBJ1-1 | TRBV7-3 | TGTGCCAGCAGTAATGGGGCAGGGGGGTTCGCTGAAGCTTTCTTT | CASSNGAGGFAEAFF
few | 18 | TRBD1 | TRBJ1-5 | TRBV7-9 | TGTGCCAGCAGCTTAGCCCAAGGGGGGGCAGGGGGCCATCAGCCCCAGCATTTT | CASSLAQGGAGGHQPQHF
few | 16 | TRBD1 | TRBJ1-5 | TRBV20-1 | TGCAGTGCTAGAGATCCTCAGGGGGTGATAGGGCAGCCCCAGCATTTT | CSARDPQGVIGQPQHF
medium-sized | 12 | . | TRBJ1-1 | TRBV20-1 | TGCAGTGCTAGCCCAAATGGGAGGGAAGCTTTCTTT | CSASPNGREAFF
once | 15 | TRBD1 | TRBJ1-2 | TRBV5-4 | TGTGCCAGCGGAACCACAGGGGGTGCGGGCTATGGCTACACCTTC | CASGTTGGAGYGYTF
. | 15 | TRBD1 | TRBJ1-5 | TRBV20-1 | TGCAGTGCTGGGGGGGGACAGGGTAACAATCAGCTCCAGCATTTT | CSAGGGQGNNQLQHF
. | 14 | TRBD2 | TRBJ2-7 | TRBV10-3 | TGTGCCACCTTTTCTAGCGGATCCTCCTACGAGCAGTACTTC | CATFSSGSSYEQYF
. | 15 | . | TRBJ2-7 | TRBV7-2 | TGTGCCAGCAGCTTAGGGACAGCGGACCTATACGAGCAGTACTTC | CASSLGTADLYEQYF
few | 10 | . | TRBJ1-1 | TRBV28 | TGTGCCAGCAAGGGACCGAGAGCTTTCTTT | CASKGPRAFF
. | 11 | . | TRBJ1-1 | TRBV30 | TGTGCCTGGAGTGTACTGGGGACAGCTTTCTTT | CAWSVLGTAFF
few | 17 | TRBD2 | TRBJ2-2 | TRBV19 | TGTGCCAGTACTATGGGACTAGCGGGAGGCCCCACCGGGGAGCTGTTTTTT | CASTMGLAGGPTGELFF
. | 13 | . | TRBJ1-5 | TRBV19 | TGTGCCAGTGGGGACAATCTCAATCAGCCCCAGCATTTT | CASGDNLNQPQHF
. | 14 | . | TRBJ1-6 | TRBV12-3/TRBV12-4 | TGTGCCAGCAACACACAGGGAGATAATTCACCCCTCCACTTT | CASNTQGDNSPLHF
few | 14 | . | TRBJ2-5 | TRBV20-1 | TGCAGTGCTAGAGGAGGCAGGAATCGGGAGACCCAGTACTTC | CSARGGRNRETQYF
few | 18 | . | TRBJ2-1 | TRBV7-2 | TGTGCCAGCAGCTTATACGGGGGCGGTTCAAGCTCCTACAATGAGCAGTTCTTC | CASSLYGGGSSSYNEQFF